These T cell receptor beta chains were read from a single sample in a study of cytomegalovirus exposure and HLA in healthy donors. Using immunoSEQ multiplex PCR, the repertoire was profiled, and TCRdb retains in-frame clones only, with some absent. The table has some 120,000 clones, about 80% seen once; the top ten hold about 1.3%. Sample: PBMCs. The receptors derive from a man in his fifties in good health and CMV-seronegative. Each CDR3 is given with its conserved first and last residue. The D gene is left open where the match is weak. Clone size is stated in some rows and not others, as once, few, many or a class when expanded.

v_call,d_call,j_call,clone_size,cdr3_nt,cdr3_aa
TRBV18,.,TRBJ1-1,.,TGTGCCAGCTCACGCGTAGGGGGGAACACTGAAGCTTTCTTT,CASSRVGGNTEAFF
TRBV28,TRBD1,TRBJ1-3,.,TGTGCCAGCAGTTTATTCCAAGGGACAGCCGGAAACACCATATATTTT,CASSLFQGTAGNTIYF
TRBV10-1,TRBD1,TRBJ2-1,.,TGCGCCAGCAGTCGACAGGGGGGCAATGAGCAGTTCTTC,CASSRQGGNEQFF
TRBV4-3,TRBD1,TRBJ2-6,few,TGCGCCAGCAGCCCGGAGGCAGGGGGCATTTCTGGGGCCAACGTCCTGACTTTC,CASSPEAGGISGANVLTF
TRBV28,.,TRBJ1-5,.,TGTGCCAGCAGTTTTGGGGGGGCAGGCAATCAGCCCCAGCATTTT,CASSFGGAGNQPQHF
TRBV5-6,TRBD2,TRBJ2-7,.,TGTGCCAGCAGCGCCCTAGCGGGAGGGACCTACGAGCAGTACTTC,CASSALAGGTYEQYF
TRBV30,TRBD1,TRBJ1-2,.,TGTGCCTGGAGTGCCCCCAGGACAGGGGCTAACTATGGCTACACCTTC,CAWSAPRTGANYGYTF
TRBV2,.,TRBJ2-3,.,TGTGCCAGCAGTGGACAGGCTGGCACAGATACGCAGTATTTT,CASSGQAGTDTQYF
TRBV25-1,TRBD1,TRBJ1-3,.,TGTGCCAGCCAGGACAGGGTCGGAAACACCATATATTTT,CASQDRVGNTIYF
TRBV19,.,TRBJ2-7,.,TGTGCCAGTAGTATTCGGGTAGGCTACGAGCAGTACTTC,CASSIRVGYEQYF
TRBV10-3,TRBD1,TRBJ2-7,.,TGTGCCATCAGCCAGACGGGCGGGACAGGGGGCTCCTACGAGCAGTACTTC,CAISQTGGTGGSYEQYF
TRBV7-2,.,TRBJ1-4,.,TGTGCCAGCAGCACCAGAGGACTTAACGCTAATGAAAAACTGTTTTTT,CASSTRGLNANEKLFF
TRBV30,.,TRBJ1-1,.,TGTGCCTGGAGTGTGGCAGTGAACACTGAAGCTTTCTTT,CAWSVAVNTEAFF
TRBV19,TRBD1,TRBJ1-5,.,TGTGCCAGTAGTATACTCTCTGGGACAGGAGATCAGCCCCAGCATTTT,CASSILSGTGDQPQHF
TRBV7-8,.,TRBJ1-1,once,TGTGCCAGCAGCTTAGTGCTTGTCGGTGAAGCTTTCTTT,CASSLVLVGEAFF
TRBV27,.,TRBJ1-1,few,TGTGCCAGCAGACTCGTCCGGGACACTGAAGCTTTCTTT,CASRLVRDTEAFF
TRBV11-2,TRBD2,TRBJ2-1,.,TGTGCCAGCAGCTTAGATGGAAGGAGCGGGAAGTCCTACAATGAGCAGTTCTTC,CASSLDGRSGKSYNEQFF
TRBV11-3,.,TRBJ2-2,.,TGTGCCAGCAGCCGAGCCCTTAAAACCGGGGAGCTGTTTTTT,CASSRALKTGELFF
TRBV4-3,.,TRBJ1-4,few,TGCGCCAGCAGCTCCGGGTCCGGAAACCCCAATGAAAAACTGTTTTTT,CASSSGSGNPNEKLFF
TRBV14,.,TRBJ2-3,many,TGTGCCAGCAGTAACTCCTATACGCAGTATTTT,CASSNSYTQYF
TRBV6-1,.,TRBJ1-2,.,TGTGCCAGCACGGGGGATTACTATGGCTACACCTTC,CASTGDYYGYTF
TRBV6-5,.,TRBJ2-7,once,TGTGCCAGCCGCGGGAGCGGCAGGGGTAACGAGCAGTACTTC,CASRGSGRGNEQYF
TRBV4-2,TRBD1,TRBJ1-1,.,TGTGCCAGCAGCCAAGATCTAGGGACAGGGAGCACTGAAGCTTTCTTT,CASSQDLGTGSTEAFF
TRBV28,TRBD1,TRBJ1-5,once,TGTGCCAGCAATACAGGGGATGGAGGCAATCAGCCCCAGCATTTT,CASNTGDGGNQPQHF
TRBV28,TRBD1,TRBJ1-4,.,TGTGCCAGCAGTTTGGGACAGGGTGTGTTTTTT,CASSLGQGVFF
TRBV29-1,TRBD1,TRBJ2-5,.,TGCAGCGTGAGTACAACCGGGACAGGGAAGGAGACCCAGTACTTC,CSVSTTGTGKETQYF
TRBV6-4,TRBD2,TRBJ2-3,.,TGTGCCAGCAGTGACCCTCTAGCGGGTACGCAGTATTTT,CASSDPLAGTQYF
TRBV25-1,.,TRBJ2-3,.,TGTGCCAGCCCTCAGGCAGATACGCAGTATTTT,CASPQADTQYF
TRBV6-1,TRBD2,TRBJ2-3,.,TGTGCCAGCAGTGATCTAGCGGGATACCCTAGCACAGATACGCAGTATTTT,CASSDLAGYPSTDTQYF
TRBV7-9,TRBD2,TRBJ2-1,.,TGTGCCAGCAGATCAGGGACCGGGCGGGAGCTCGGCGAGCAGTTCTTC,CASRSGTGRELGEQFF
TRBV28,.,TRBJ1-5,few,TGTGCCAGCAGTATTCCTGGAGGCAATCAGCCCCAGCATTTT,CASSIPGGNQPQHF
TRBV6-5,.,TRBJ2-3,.,TGTGCCAGCAGTCCCATTGACACTTACACAGATACGCAGTATTTT,CASSPIDTYTDTQYF
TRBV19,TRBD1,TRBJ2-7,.,TGTGCCAGTAGTTCTCGACAGGGGATTCTCGAGCAGTACTTC,CASSSRQGILEQYF
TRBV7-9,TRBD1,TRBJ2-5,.,TGTGCCAGCAGCACGCAGGGGGCCCCAGAGACCCAGTACTTC,CASSTQGAPETQYF
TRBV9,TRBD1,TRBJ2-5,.,TGTGCCAGCAGCGTAGGCCCACAGGGGGCTATAGTCCAGGAGACCCAGTACTTC,CASSVGPQGAIVQETQYF
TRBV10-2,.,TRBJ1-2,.,TGCGCCAGCAGTGACGGCAGGTTTAACTATGGCTACACCTTC,CASSDGRFNYGYTF
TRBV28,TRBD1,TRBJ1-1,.,TGTGCCAGCAGTTCTCGGGACAGGGCGAACACTGAAGCTTTCTTT,CASSSRDRANTEAFF
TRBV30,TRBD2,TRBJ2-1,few,TGTGCCTGGAGTGAGCGCTTTGCCAGCGGGAGGGCCGATGAGCAGTTCTTC,CAWSERFASGRADEQFF
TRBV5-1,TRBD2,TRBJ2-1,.,TGCGCCAGCAGCAGGAGCGGGGAGTACAATGAGCAGTTCTTC,CASSRSGEYNEQFF
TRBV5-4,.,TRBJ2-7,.,TGTGCCAGCAGCTTGAAAATCGGTGGCAGGGACTACGAGCAGTACTTC,CASSLKIGGRDYEQYF
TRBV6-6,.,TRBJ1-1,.,TGTGCCAGCAGCCAGGGTGTTTTGAGCACTGAAGCTTTCTTT,CASSQGVLSTEAFF
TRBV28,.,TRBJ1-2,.,TGTGCCAGCACCTCCGGGAGCGTAGGCTACACCTTC,CASTSGSVGYTF
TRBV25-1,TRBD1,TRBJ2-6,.,TGTGCCAGCAGTGAATTGCGGACAGGGGCTGGGGCCAACGTCCTGACTTTC,CASSELRTGAGANVLTF
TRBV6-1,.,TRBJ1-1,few,TGTGCCAGCAGTGAAGTACAAGGAGTACTCGCTGAAGCTTTCTTT,CASSEVQGVLAEAFF
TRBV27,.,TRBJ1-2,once,TGTGCCAGCAGTTTATTTTCCGGAGGGTATGGCTACACCTTC,CASSLFSGGYGYTF
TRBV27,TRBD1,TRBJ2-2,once,TGTGCCAGCAGTTTCGACAGGGTGGTGACCGGGGAGCTGTTTTTT,CASSFDRVVTGELFF
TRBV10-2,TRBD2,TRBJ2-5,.,TGCGCCAGCACCCTGAGACTAGCGGGAACTGAGACCCAGTACTTC,CASTLRLAGTETQYF
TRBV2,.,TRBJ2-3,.,TGTGCCAGCAGTGAAGTTTGGGGCAGGAACACAGATACGCAGTATTTT,CASSEVWGRNTDTQYF
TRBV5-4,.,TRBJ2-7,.,TGTGCCAGCAGCCATCGGACGCTTGGCCGGGGCGAGCAGTACTTC,CASSHRTLGRGEQYF
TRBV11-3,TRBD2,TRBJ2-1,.,TGTGCCAGCAGCTCAGACCACGGGACTAGCGGGACATACAATGAGCAGTTCTTC,CASSSDHGTSGTYNEQFF
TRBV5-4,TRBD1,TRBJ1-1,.,TGTGCCAGCAGCCGGGACAGGATAAACACTGAAGCTTTCTTT,CASSRDRINTEAFF
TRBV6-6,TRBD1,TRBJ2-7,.,TGTGCCAGCAGTTATGGGACAGGGGGCCACGAGCAGTACTTC,CASSYGTGGHEQYF
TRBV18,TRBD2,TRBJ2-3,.,TGTGCCAGCTCACCACGCGCGACTAGCGGGGCGGATACGCAGTATTTT,CASSPRATSGADTQYF
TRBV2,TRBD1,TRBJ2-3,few,TGTGCCAGCAGGGGGACAGGGACTACGCAGTATTTT,CASRGTGTTQYF
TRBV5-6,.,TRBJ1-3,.,TGTGCCAGCAGCCAGGACAGACTCTCTGGAAACACCATATATTTT,CASSQDRLSGNTIYF